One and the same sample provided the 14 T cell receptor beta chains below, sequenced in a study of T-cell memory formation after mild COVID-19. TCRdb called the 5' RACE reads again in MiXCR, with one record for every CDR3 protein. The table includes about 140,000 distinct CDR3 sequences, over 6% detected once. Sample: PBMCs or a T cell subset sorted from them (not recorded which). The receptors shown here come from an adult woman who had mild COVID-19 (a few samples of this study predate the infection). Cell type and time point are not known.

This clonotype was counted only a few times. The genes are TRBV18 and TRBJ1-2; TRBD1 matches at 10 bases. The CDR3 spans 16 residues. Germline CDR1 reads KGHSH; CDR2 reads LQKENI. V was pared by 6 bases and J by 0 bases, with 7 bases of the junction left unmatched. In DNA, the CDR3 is TGTGCCAGCTCCCAGGGACAGGGGACCTCTAACTATGGCTACACCTTC. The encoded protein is CASSQGQGTSNYGYTF.

The CDR3 reads CASSSHAGGEQPQHF. The CDR3 DNA reads TGTGCCAGCAGCTCACACGCGGGGGGGGAGCAGCCCCAGCATTTT. The rearrangement links TRBV7-2 to TRBJ1-5; TRBD1 is a possible D gene (5 bases). The CDR3 is 15 residues long. CDR1 SGHTA and CDR2 FQGNSA come from the germline V gene. V gave up 4 bases and J gave up 7 bases, with 17 bases separating them. The full variable domain, rest sourced from reference TRBV7-2 and TRBJ1-5, is GAGVSQSPSNKVTEKGKDVELRCDPISGHTALYWYRQSLGQGLEFLIYFQGNSAPDKSGLPSDRFSAERTGGSVSTLTIQRTQQEDSAVYLCASSSHAGGEQPQHFGDGTRLSIL.

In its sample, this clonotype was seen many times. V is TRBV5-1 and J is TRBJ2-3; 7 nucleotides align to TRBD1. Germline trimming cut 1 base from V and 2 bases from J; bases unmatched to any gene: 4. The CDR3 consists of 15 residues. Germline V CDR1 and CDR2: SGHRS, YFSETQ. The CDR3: CASSLFDRATDTQYF. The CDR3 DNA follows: TGCGCCAGCAGCTTGTTTGACAGGGCCACAGATACGCAGTATTTT.

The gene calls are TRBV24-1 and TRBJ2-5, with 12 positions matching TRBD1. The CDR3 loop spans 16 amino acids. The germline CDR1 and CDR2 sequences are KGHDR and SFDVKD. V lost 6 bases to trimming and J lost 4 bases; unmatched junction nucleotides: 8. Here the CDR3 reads CATSSPGQGASETQYF. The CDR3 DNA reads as TGTGCCACCAGTAGTCCGGGACAGGGGGCTTCAGAGACCCAGTACTTC.

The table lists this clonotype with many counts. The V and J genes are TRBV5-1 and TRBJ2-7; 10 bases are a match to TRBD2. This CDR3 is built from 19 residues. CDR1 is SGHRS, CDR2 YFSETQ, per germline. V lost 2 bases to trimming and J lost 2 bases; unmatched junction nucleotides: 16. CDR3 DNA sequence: TGCGCCAGCAGCTTCGTAAGCGGGGGGGCCTCGGTCGGTCCCTACGAGCAGTACTTC. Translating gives CASSFVSGGASVGPYEQYF.

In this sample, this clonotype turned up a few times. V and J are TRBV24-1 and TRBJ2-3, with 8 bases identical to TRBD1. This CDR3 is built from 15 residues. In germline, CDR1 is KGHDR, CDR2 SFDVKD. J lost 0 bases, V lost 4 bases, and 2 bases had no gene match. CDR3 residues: CATSDRTGSTDTQYF. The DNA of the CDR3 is TGTGCCACCAGTGACCGGACAGGGAGCACAGATACGCAGTATTTT.

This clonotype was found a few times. The CDR3 loop is CSVVRREEGEQFF. Here the CDR3 DNA reads TGCAGCGTTGTTAGGCGGGAGGAAGGTGAGCAGTTCTTC. The chain employs TRBV29-1 and TRBJ2-1; 8 positions match TRBD2. Per the germline V gene, CDR1 is SQVTM and CDR2 is ANQGSEA. The J segment lost 9 bases and the V segment lost 4 bases, leaving 8 bases of the junction unmatched. The CDR3 totals 13 residues.

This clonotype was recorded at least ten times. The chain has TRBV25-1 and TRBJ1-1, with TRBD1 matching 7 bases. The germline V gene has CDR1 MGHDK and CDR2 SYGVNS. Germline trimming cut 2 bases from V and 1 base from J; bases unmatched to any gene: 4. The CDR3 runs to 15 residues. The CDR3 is CASSETGAKNTEAFF. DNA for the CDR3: TGTGCCAGCAGTGAAACAGGGGCAAAGAACACTGAAGCTTTCTTT. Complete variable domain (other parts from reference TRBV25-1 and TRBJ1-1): EADIYQTPRYLVIGTGKKITLECSQTMGHDKMYWYQQDPGMELHLIHYSYGVNSTEKGDLSSESTVSRIRTEHFPLTLESARPSHTSQYLCASSETGAKNTEAFFGQGTRLTVV.

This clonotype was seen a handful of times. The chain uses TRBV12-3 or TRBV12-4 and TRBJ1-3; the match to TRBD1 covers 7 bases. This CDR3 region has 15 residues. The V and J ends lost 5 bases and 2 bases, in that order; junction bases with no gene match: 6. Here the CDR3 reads CASSPIGTAGNTIYF. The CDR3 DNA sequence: TGTGCCAGCAGTCCCATAGGGACAGCTGGAAACACCATATATTTT.

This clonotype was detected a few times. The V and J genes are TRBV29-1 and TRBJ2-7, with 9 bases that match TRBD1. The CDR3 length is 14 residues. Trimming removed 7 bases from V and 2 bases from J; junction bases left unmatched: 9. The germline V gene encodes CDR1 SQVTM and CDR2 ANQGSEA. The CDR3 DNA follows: TGCAGCGCCAGAAGACAGGGGGTTCCCTACGAGCAGTACTTC. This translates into CSARRQGVPYEQYF.

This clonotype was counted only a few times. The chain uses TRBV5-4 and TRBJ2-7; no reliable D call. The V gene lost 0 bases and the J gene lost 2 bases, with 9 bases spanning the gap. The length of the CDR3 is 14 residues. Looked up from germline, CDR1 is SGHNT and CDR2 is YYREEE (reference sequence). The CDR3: CASSLGDTTYEQYF. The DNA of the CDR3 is TGTGCCAGCAGCTTGGGAGACACAACCTACGAGCAGTACTTC.

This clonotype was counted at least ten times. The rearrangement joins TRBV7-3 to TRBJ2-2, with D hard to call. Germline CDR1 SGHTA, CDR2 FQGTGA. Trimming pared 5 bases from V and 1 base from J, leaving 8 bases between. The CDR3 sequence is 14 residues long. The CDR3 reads CASSPRQNTGELFF. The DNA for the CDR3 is TGTGCCAGCAGCCCCCGGCAGAACACCGGGGAGCTGTTTTTT.

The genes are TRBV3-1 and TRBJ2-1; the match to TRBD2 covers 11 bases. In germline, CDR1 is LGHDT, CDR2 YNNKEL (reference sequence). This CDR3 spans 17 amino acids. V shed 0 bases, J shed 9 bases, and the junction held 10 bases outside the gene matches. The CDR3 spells CASSQDVQASGRSEQFF. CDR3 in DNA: TGTGCCAGCAGCCAAGATGTACAGGCTAGCGGGAGGAGTGAGCAGTTCTTC.

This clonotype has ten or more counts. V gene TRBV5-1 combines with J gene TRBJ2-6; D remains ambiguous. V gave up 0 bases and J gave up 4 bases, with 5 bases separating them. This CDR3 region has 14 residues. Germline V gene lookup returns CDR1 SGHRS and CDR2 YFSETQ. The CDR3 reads CASSLESGANVLTF. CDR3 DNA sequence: TGCGCCAGCAGCTTGGAATCGGGGGCCAACGTCCTGACTTTC. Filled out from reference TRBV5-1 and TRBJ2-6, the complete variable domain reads KAGVTQTPRYLIKTRGQQVTLSCSPISGHRSVSWYQQTPGQGLQFLFEYFSETQRNKGNFPGRFSGRQFSNSRSEMNVSTLELGDSALYLCASSLESGANVLTFGAGSRLTVL.